These 9 T cell receptor beta chains share one sample of origin, sequenced in a study of T cell changes during pregnancy in multiple sclerosis. Method: immunoSEQ multiplex PCR; TCRdb's copy keeps in-frame clones and lacks some. The top ten hold roughly 3.6% of the sample, which has just over 55,000 clones, around 90% seen once. Specimen: peripheral blood, collected after pregnancy. These receptors all stem from a female donor in good health, enrolled as a control in a pregnancy study.

The genes are TRBV9 and TRBJ1-4; no firm D call. Germline values: CDR1 SGDLS, CDR2 YYNGEE. V was cut by 0 bases and J by 7 bases, with 16 bases left in between. This CDR3 has 16 amino acids. Written as DNA, the CDR3 is TGTGCCAGCAGCGTAGGCAGAGGAGGTCAAGGTGAAAAACTGTTTTTT. It yields the protein CASSVGRGGQGEKLFF.

This clone has a handful of counts. This CDR3 is CATSTVNTEAFF. The CDR3 DNA is TGTGCCACCTCTACAGTGAACACTGAAGCTTTCTTT. The rearrangement uses TRBV25-1 and TRBJ1-1; D is unclear. From germline, CDR1 is MGHDK and CDR2 SYGVNS. Trimming left V 10 bases short and J 0 bases short, with 9 bases between. CDR3 size: 12 residues.

V and J are TRBV9 and TRBJ2-7; TRBD2 matches 10 bases. CDR3 length equals 16 residues. CDR1 and CDR2 from the germline V gene are SGDLS and YYNGEE. V gave up 0 bases and J gave up 2 bases; unmatched junction bases: 5. CDR3 DNA: TGTGCCAGCAGCGTAGCTTCGAGCGGGGGGGCCTACGAGCAGTACTTC. Translated: CASSVASSGGAYEQYF.

CDR3 sequence: CASSGAHSGNTGELFF. The CDR3 DNA follows: TGTGCCAGCAGTGGAGCGCACAGCGGGAACACCGGGGAGCTGTTTTTT. The rearrangement uses TRBV2 and TRBJ2-2, with TRBD2 as a possible D gene (5 bases). V was cut by 4 bases and J by 1 base, with 13 bases left in between. Germline CDR1 and CDR2: SNHLY and FYNNEI. This CDR3 is built from 16 residues.

This clone was seen a single time. This chain links TRBV9 with TRBJ2-3; D is possibly TRBD2 (7 bases). Germline lookup yields CDR1 SGDLS and CDR2 YYNGEE. This CDR3 contains 15 residues. With 0 bases removed from V and 3 bases from J, the gap between germline ends came to 11 bases. The CDR3 bases are TGTGCCAGCAGCGTAGGGGGGGGGCTAACAGATACGCAGTATTTT. It is translated as CASSVGGGLTDTQYF.

This clone has only one observation. The genes are TRBV6-5 and TRBJ1-2, with D possibly being TRBD1 (6 bases). V lost 2 bases, J lost 5 bases, and 18 bases lay in between. There are 16 residues in the CDR3. CDR1 is MNHEY, CDR2 SVGAGI, per germline. CDR3 nucleotides: TGTGCCAGCAGTTACGGAGAGAGAGGGGGACGTTATGGCTACACCTTC. It codes for CASSYGERGGRYGYTF.

The chain uses TRBV9 and TRBJ2-1, with 9 bases lining up with TRBD1. Germline V gene sequence: CDR1 SGDLS, CDR2 YYNGEE. V gave up 0 bases and J gave up 8 bases; unmatched junction bases: 6. CDR3 length equals 15 residues. The CDR3 sequence is CASSVVGDRVDEQFF. The DNA of the CDR3 is TGTGCCAGCAGCGTAGTCGGGGACAGGGTTGATGAGCAGTTCTTC.

The chain is built from TRBV5-4 and TRBJ1-1; no reliable D call. V was pared by 3 bases and J by 2 bases, with 14 bases between. In germline, CDR1 is SGHNT, CDR2 YYREEE (reference sequence). The CDR3 is 15 residues long. As DNA, the CDR3 is TGTGCCAGCAGCTCGGATTTGAGGGTAAACACTGAAGCTTTCTTT. As protein: CASSSDLRVNTEAFF.

The CDR3 loop is CASNHQGGNYGYTF. CDR3 nucleotides: TGTGCCAGCAATCATCAAGGGGGTAACTATGGCTACACCTTC. The chain has TRBV6-5 and TRBJ1-2, with D possibly TRBD1 on 6 matching bases. CDR1 and CDR2 (germline): MNHEY, SVGAGI. CDR3 size: 14 residues. V lost 7 bases, J lost 1 base, and 13 bases lay in between.